The 31 T cell receptor beta chains given below trace back to one sample, sequenced in a study of early T cells in non-severe SARS-CoV-2 infection. One entry per CDR3 protein, called by TCRdb with MiXCR from the 5' RACE reads. The sample comprises some 37,000 distinct CDR3 sequences, more than 8% of which are singletons, and 12% rests with the top ten. Sequencing input: whole blood. These receptors all stem from an adult who was a healthcare worker with PCR-confirmed SARS-CoV-2 infection or an uninfected control (not recorded which).

This clonotype was counted between two and nine times. The chain has TRBV5-5 and TRBJ2-7; D uncertain. Germline V gives CDR1 SGHKS, CDR2 YYEKEE (reference sequence). The V gene lost 0 bases and the J gene lost 6 bases, with 10 bases spanning the gap. The CDR3 has 13 residues. This CDR3 reads CASSLELLAEQYF. In nucleotides, the CDR3 is TGTGCCAGCAGCTTGGAATTGTTAGCCGAGCAGTACTTC.

The chain employs TRBV2 and TRBJ2-1; 10 bases map to TRBD2. Per the germline V gene, CDR1 is SNHLY and CDR2 is FYNNEI. V gave up 7 bases and J gave up 6 bases; unmatched junction bases: 6. This CDR3 contains 14 residues. This CDR3 is CASNKERGGNEQFF. Here the CDR3 DNA reads TGTGCCAGCAACAAAGAGCGGGGGGGCAATGAGCAGTTCTTC.

This clonotype appeared many times. J is TRBJ1-5 and V is TRBV29-1, with D perhaps matching TRBD1 (6 bases). Germline V gene lookup returns CDR1 SQVTM and CDR2 ANQGSEA. The CDR3 is 14 residues long. V lost 5 bases, J lost 5 bases, and 16 bases lay in between. The CDR3 loop is CSVTPGGRDQPQHF. CDR3 bases: TGCAGCGTTACCCCTGGGGGGCGAGATCAGCCCCAGCATTTT.

V gene TRBV6-6 combines with J gene TRBJ2-7, with D maybe TRBD2 (5 bases). CDR3 length: 19 amino acids. The V gene's germline CDR1 is MNHNY and CDR2 SVGAGI (reference sequence). Deletions cut 7 bases from V and 2 bases from J, with 30 bases between. CDR3 residues: CASTPSGELAGYPPYEQYF. The CDR3 nucleotides read TGTGCCAGCACGCCCAGCGGTGAATTAGCAGGATACCCGCCCTACGAGCAGTACTTC.

In its sample, this clonotype was seen a few times. J is TRBJ1-6 and V is TRBV2; 10 bases are a match to TRBD1. Per germline, CDR1 SNHLY and CDR2 FYNNEI. This CDR3 region has 15 residues. The V and J ends lost 4 bases and 7 bases, in that order; junction bases with no gene match: 4. CDR3 DNA: TGTGCCAGCAGTGTAGGGACAGGGGCAAATTCACCCCTCCACTTT. It yields the protein CASSVGTGANSPLHF.

This clonotype was observed many times. This sequence joins TRBV18 and TRBJ1-4; D might be TRBD1 (5 bases). The V end lost 2 bases, the J end lost 4 bases, and 11 bases lay between the germline ends. This CDR3 region has 15 residues. The germline V gene encodes CDR1 KGHSH and CDR2 LQKENI. The CDR3 reads CASSPSWGDNEKLFF. The CDR3 DNA reads TGTGCCAGCTCACCATCCTGGGGGGATAATGAAAAACTGTTTTTT. Complete variable domain (other parts from reference TRBV18 and TRBJ1-4): NAGVMQNPRHLVRRRGQEARLRCSPMKGHSHVYWYRQLPEEGLKFMVYLQKENIIDESGMPKERFSAEFPKEGPSILRIQQVVRGDSAAYFCASSPSWGDNEKLFFGSGTQLSVL.

In its sample, this clonotype was seen many times. The chain combines TRBV7-2 with TRBJ1-5; no reliable D call. This CDR3 contains 15 residues. Trimming took 5 bases from V and 4 from J, leaving 15 bases between them. The germline gives CDR1 SGHTA, CDR2 FQGNSA. The CDR3 nucleotides read TGTGCCAGCAGCCGCCAAATGGGATGGAATCAGCCCCAGCATTTT. This gives the protein CASSRQMGWNQPQHF. The full variable domain, completed using reference TRBV7-2 and TRBJ1-5, is GAGVSQSPSNKVTEKGKDVELRCDPISGHTALYWYRQSLGQGLEFLIYFQGNSAPDKSGLPSDRFSAERTGGSVSTLTIQRTQQEDSAVYLCASSRQMGWNQPQHFGDGTRLSIL.

This clonotype was recorded many times. The chain combines TRBV9 with TRBJ2-5; D call uncertain. The V end lost 1 base, the J end lost 0 bases, and 7 bases lay between the germline ends. The CDR3 extends over 14 amino acids. CDR1 is SGDLS and CDR2 is YYNGEE in the germline V gene. CDR3 protein: CASSVLGYQETQYF. The CDR3 DNA reads as TGTGCCAGCAGCGTATTAGGCTACCAAGAGACCCAGTACTTC.

The chain has TRBV29-1 and TRBJ1-4; D remains unclear. This CDR3 has 12 residues. The germline V gene has CDR1 SQVTM and CDR2 ANQGSEA. Trimming stripped 5 bases from V and 4 bases from J, with 8 bases between. The CDR3 loop reads CSVLGVNEKLFF. In nucleotides, the CDR3 is TGCAGCGTTCTGGGAGTTAATGAAAAACTGTTTTTT.

This clonotype was counted many times. The chain links TRBV10-3 to TRBJ1-5, with D perhaps TRBD1 (5 bases). This CDR3 spans 15 amino acids. Trimming removed 6 bases at V and 4 bases at J, with 16 bases between. The germline V gene has CDR1 ENHRY and CDR2 SYGVKD. DNA of the CDR3: TGTGCCATCAGCCGGGACGCGGGGATTAATCAGCCCCAGCATTTT. Its protein product is CAISRDAGINQPQHF.

CDR3 loop: CASSFSALSDTQYF. As DNA, the CDR3 is TGTGCCAGCAGTTTCTCCGCCCTCTCGGATACGCAGTATTTT. J is TRBJ2-3 and V is TRBV6-2 or TRBV6-3; D gene ambiguous. Germline values: CDR1 MNHEY, CDR2 SVGEGT. This CDR3 comprises 14 residues. V lost 4 bases, J lost 6 bases, and 14 bases lay in between.

A word on this clonotype: It may be a read error: a sequence one base away is much more abundant. A read error is likely, as this CDR3 ends without the conserved phenylalanine or tryptophan. The J gene is TRBJ1-1, the V gene TRBV5-1; D gene uncertain. V lost 0 bases, J lost 4 bases, and 4 bases lay in between. From germline, CDR1 is SGHRS and CDR2 YFSETQ. This CDR3 contains 12 residues. The CDR3 spells CASSLVGTEAFL. CDR3 DNA sequence: TGCGCCAGCAGCTTGGTGGGCACTGAAGCTTTCCTT.

This clonotype was counted a few times. This chain links TRBV2 with TRBJ2-6; maybe TRBD1 (6 bases). CDR1 and CDR2 from the germline V gene are SNHLY and FYNNEI. With 6 bases removed from V and 0 bases from J, the gap between germline ends came to 12 bases. The CDR3 spans 16 residues. The CDR3 DNA reads as TGTGCCAGCAGCAAATTAGGGGGCTCTGGGGCCAACGTCCTGACTTTC. Its protein is CASSKLGGSGANVLTF. The whole variable domain, remainder taken from reference TRBV2 and TRBJ2-6, is EPEVTQTPSHQVTQMGQEVILRCVPISNHLYFYWYRQILGQKVEFLVSFYNNEISEKSEIFDDQFSVERPDGSNFTLKIRSTKLEDSAMYFCASSKLGGSGANVLTFGAGSRLTVL.

This clonotype was recorded many times. The chain employs TRBV7-9 and TRBJ2-7; maybe TRBD2 (6 bases). With 1 base removed from V and 2 bases from J, the gap between germline ends came to 6 bases. The CDR3 spans 13 residues. CDR1 SEHNR and CDR2 FQNEAQ come from the germline V gene (reference sequence). DNA of the CDR3: TGTGCCAGCAGCTTAGGCGGGACCTACGAGCAGTACTTC. Protein: CASSLGGTYEQYF.

There are a few counts of this clonotype. The chain uses TRBV18 and TRBJ1-6, with D perhaps TRBD1 (6 bases). Trimming took off 4 bases at V and 1 base at J, with 17 bases between the two ends. CDR1 KGHSH and CDR2 LQKENI come from the germline V gene. The CDR3 length is 18 residues. CDR3 residues: CASSRVTGSGSYNSPLHF. The CDR3 bases are TGTGCCAGCTCACGAGTAACAGGGTCGGGGTCCTATAATTCACCCCTCCACTTT. Full variable domain (rest looked up from reference TRBV18 and TRBJ1-6): NAGVMQNPRHLVRRRGQEARLRCSPMKGHSHVYWYRQLPEEGLKFMVYLQKENIIDESGMPKERFSAEFPKEGPSILRIQQVVRGDSAAYFCASSRVTGSGSYNSPLHFGNGTRLTVT.

The chain couples TRBV7-3 to TRBJ2-2; perhaps TRBD1 as D (6 bases). CDR3 size: 15 residues. CDR1 is SGHTA, CDR2 FQGTGA, per germline. V was clipped by 1 base and J by 2 bases, with 8 bases between them. The CDR3 region has the DNA TGTGCCAGCAGCTTAAACAGGGCAAACACCGGGGAGCTGTTTTTT. It codes for CASSLNRANTGELFF.

Many counts were recorded for this clonotype. The chain links TRBV20-1 to TRBJ2-7; 7 bases are shared with TRBD1. Germline V gene lookup returns CDR1 DFQATT and CDR2 SNEGSKA (reference sequence). The ends lost 1 base at V and 0 bases at J; junction bases unmatched: 9. CDR3 length: 16 residues. The DNA of the CDR3 is TGCAGTGCTAGAGGAAACCGGGACAGACGCTCCTACGAGCAGTACTTC. This codes for CSARGNRDRRSYEQYF.

This clonotype has at least ten counts. This chain links TRBV9 with TRBJ1-1, with TRBD1 matching over 7 bases. CDR1 is SGDLS, CDR2 YYNGEE, per germline. The V segment lost 4 bases and the J segment 4 bases; nucleotides outside the gene matches: 4. The CDR3 runs to 13 residues. CDR3 nucleotides: TGTGCCAGCAGCAGGGGGCGCGTCACTGAAGCTTTCTTT. Amino acid sequence: CASSRGRVTEAFF.

Many counts were recorded for this clonotype. CDR3 sequence: CSVTFGGNTEAFF. The CDR3 nucleotides read TGCAGTGTGACGTTTGGAGGGAACACTGAAGCTTTCTTT. The chain carries TRBV29-1 and TRBJ1-1; D gene unclear. The V gene's germline CDR1 is SQVTM and CDR2 ANQGSEA. The CDR3 loop spans 13 amino acids. Variable domain in full (rest from reference TRBV29-1 and TRBJ1-1): SAVISQKPSRDICQRGTSLTIQCQVDSQVTMMFWYRQQPGQSLTLIATANQGSEATYESGFVIDKFPISRPNLTFSTLTVSNMSPEDSSIYLCSVTFGGNTEAFFGQGTRLTVV.

This clonotype was seen many times. This chain uses TRBV7-3 with TRBJ2-5; 10 bases map to TRBD2. This CDR3 spans 16 amino acids. Germline loops: CDR1 SGHTA, CDR2 FQGTGA. J gave up 5 bases and V 5 bases, and 11 bases lay outside the gene matches. The CDR3 loop is CASSPTGLASLETQYF. DNA for the CDR3: TGTGCCAGCAGCCCGACGGGACTAGCGAGTCTTGAGACCCAGTACTTC.

This clonotype appeared many times. V and J are TRBV6-6 and TRBJ1-1; D is perhaps TRBD1 (5 bases). V dropped 6 bases and J dropped 1 base, with 9 bases sitting between them. Germline V gives CDR1 MNHNY, CDR2 SVGAGI (reference sequence). This CDR3 contains 13 residues. The DNA for the CDR3 is TGTGCCAGCAGCGTGGGGCAGAACACTGAAGCTTTCTTT. Translating gives CASSVGQNTEAFF.

J is TRBJ2-1 and V is TRBV10-3; no reliable D call. Germline loops: CDR1 ENHRY, CDR2 SYGVKD. V was cut by 7 bases and J by 5 bases, with 18 bases left in between. CDR3 size: 15 residues. This chain's CDR3 is CAINPRDTDNNEQFF. DNA of the CDR3: TGTGCCATCAATCCGCGAGACACAGATAACAATGAGCAGTTCTTC.

This clonotype was counted a few times. This chain uses TRBV2 with TRBJ1-6; D uncertain. V shed 6 bases and J shed 8 bases, with 8 bases lying between them. CDR1 is SNHLY and CDR2 is FYNNEI in the germline V gene. The CDR3 extends over 12 amino acids. In DNA, the CDR3 is TGTGCCAGCAGAAAAGAGGATTCACCCCTCCACTTT. Protein: CASRKEDSPLHF.

This clonotype was seen at least ten times. The V and J genes are TRBV11-2 and TRBJ2-3; 12 bases are shared with TRBD2. The germline gives CDR1 SGHAT, CDR2 FQNNGV. V was clipped by 4 bases and J by 1 base; unmatched bases: 3. The CDR3 consists of 16 residues. The CDR3 reads CASSSWTSGGTDTQYF. The CDR3 nucleotides are TGTGCCAGCAGCTCCTGGACTAGCGGGGGCACAGATACGCAGTATTTT.

The chain couples TRBV28 to TRBJ1-5; 7 nucleotides align to TRBD1. This CDR3 is built from 15 residues. The J segment lost 5 bases and the V segment lost 1 base, leaving 5 bases of the junction unmatched. Germline V gene sequence: CDR1 MDHEN, CDR2 SYDVKM. This CDR3 is CASSLLGQKYQPQHF. The CDR3 DNA reads as TGTGCCAGCAGTTTATTGGGACAGAAATATCAGCCCCAGCATTTT. Using reference TRBV28 and TRBJ1-5 for the parts outside the CDR3, the full variable domain is DVKVTQSSRYLVKRTGEKVFLECVQDMDHENMFWYRQDPGLGLRLIYFSYDVKMKEKGDIPEGYSVSREKKERFSLILESASTNQTSMYLCASSLLGQKYQPQHFGDGTRLSIL.

This clonotype was seen only a few times. DNA for the CDR3: TGTGCCAGCAGTTCGGACAGCCCGGGGGGCTACACCTTC. Translation gives CASSSDSPGGYTF. V and J are TRBV7-9 and TRBJ1-2; possibly TRBD1 for D (6 bases). V lost 6 bases to trimming and J lost 8 bases, with 16 bases between them. Looked up from germline, CDR1 is SEHNR and CDR2 is FQNEAQ (reference sequence). The CDR3 totals 13 residues.

The V call is TRBV9, the J call TRBJ2-3, with no clear D. V lost 8 bases, J lost 0 bases, and 13 bases lay in between. CDR3 length: 14 amino acids. Germline V gives CDR1 SGDLS, CDR2 YYNGEE. CDR3 sequence: CASGVFSSTDTQYF. CDR3 nucleotides: TGTGCCAGTGGGGTTTTTAGTAGCACAGATACGCAGTATTTT.

This clonotype was detected ten times or more. The chain links TRBV27 to TRBJ2-3; D is ambiguous. V lost 4 bases to trimming and J lost 5 bases, with 13 bases between them. This CDR3 comprises 14 residues. Germline assignment: CDR1 MNHEY and CDR2 SMNVEV (reference sequence). CDR3 amino acids: CASSSGYTGDTQYF. The CDR3 coding sequence is TGTGCCAGCAGTTCGGGCTATACGGGAGATACGCAGTATTTT.

The V and J genes are TRBV20-1 and TRBJ1-3, with no clear D. This CDR3 contains 12 residues. CDR1 and CDR2 from the germline V gene are DFQATT and SNEGSKA (reference sequence). The V and J ends lost 5 bases and 4 bases respectively, with 9 bases between them. DNA of the CDR3: TGCAGTGCTTGGGATCGCGGAAACACCATATATTTT. This translates into CSAWDRGNTIYF.

Points on this clonotype: A much bigger clone sits one base away, suggesting this may be a read error. This chain links TRBV4-3 with TRBJ1-6, with a possible D match to TRBD1 (5 bases). This CDR3 is 13 amino acids long. From germline, CDR1 is LGHNA and CDR2 YSLEER. V was pared by 3 bases and J by 13 bases, with 13 bases between. DNA of the CDR3: TGCGCCAGCAGCCATGGGGCCGAGTTTCCCCTCCACTTT. This encodes CASSHGAEFPLHF.

This clonotype has a handful of counts. The CDR3 DNA sequence: TGTGCCACCAGCAGAGAGATGGCGGGAGTTGAAGCTTTCTTT. Its protein product is CATSREMAGVEAFF. This chain uses TRBV15 with TRBJ1-1, with D unclear. The CDR3 runs to 14 residues. Looked up from germline, CDR1 is LNHNV and CDR2 is YYDKDF (reference sequence). The V gene lost 0 bases and the J gene lost 7 bases, with 12 bases spanning the gap.